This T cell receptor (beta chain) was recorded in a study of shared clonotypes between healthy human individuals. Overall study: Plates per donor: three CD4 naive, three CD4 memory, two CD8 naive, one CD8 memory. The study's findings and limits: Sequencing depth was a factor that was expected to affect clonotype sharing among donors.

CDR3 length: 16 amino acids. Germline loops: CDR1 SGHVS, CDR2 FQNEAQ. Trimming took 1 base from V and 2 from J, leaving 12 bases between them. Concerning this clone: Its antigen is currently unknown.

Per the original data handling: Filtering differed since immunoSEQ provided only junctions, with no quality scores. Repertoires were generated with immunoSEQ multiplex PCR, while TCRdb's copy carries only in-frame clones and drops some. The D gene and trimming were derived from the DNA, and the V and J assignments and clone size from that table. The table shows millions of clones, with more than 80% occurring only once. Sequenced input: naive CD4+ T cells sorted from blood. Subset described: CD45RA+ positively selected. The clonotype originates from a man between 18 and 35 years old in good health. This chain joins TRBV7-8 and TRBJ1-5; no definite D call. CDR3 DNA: TGTGCCAGCAGCTTAGAGACCCTATGGGGCAATCAGCCCCAGCATTTT. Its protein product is CASSLETLWGNQPQHF. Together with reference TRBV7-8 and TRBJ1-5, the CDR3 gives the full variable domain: GAGVSQSPRYKVAKRGQDVALRCDPISGHVSLFWYQQALGQGPEFLTYFQNEAQLDKSGLPSDRFFAERPEGSVSTLKIQRTQQEDSAVYLCASSLETLWGNQPQHFGDGTRLSIL.